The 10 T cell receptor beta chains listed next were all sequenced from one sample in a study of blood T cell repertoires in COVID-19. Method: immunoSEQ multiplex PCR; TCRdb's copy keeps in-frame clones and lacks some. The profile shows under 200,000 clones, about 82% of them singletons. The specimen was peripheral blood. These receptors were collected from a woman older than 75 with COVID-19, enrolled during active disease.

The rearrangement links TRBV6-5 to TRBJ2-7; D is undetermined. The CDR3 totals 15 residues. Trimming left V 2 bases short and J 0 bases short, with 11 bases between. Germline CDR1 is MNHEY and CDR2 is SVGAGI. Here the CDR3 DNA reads TGTGCCAGCAGTTACGGCGGCGGTGGCTCCTACGAGCAGTACTTC. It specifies CASSYGGGGSYEQYF.

CDR3 sequence: CASRAQGSYDGYTF. In nucleotides, the CDR3 is TGTGCCAGCAGGGCGCAGGGATCGTACGATGGCTACACCTTC. The rearrangement joins TRBV5-5 to TRBJ1-2, with D possibly matching TRBD1 (5 bases). Germline V gene data show CDR1 as SGHKS and CDR2 as YYEKEE (reference sequence). This CDR3 comprises 14 residues. The V end lost 5 bases, the J end lost 6 bases, and 17 bases lay between the germline ends.

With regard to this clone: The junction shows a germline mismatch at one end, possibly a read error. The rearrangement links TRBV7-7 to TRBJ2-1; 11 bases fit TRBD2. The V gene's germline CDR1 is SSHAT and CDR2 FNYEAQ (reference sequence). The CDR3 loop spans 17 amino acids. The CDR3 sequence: CASSLALAGGSYNEQFF. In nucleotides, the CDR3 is TGTGCTAGCAGCTTAGCGCTAGCGGGAGGCTCCTACAATGAGCAGTTCTTC.

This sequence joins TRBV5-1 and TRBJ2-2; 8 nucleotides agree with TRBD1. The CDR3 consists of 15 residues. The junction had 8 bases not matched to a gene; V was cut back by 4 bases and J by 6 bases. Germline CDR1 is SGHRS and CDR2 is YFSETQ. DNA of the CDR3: TGCGCCAGCAGCATCCGGGACAGGTTTTCCGGGGAGCTGTTTTTT. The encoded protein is CASSIRDRFSGELFF. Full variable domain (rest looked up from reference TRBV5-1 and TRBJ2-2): KAGVTQTPRYLIKTRGQQVTLSCSPISGHRSVSWYQQTPGQGLQFLFEYFSETQRNKGNFPGRFSGRQFSNSRSEMNVSTLELGDSALYLCASSIRDRFSGELFFGEGSRLTVL.

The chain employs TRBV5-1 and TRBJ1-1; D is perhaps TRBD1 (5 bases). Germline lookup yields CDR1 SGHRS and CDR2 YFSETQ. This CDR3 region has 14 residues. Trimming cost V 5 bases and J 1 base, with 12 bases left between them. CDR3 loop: CASRVGTGNTEAFF. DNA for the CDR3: TGCGCCAGCAGGGTCGGGACTGGGAACACTGAAGCTTTCTTT.

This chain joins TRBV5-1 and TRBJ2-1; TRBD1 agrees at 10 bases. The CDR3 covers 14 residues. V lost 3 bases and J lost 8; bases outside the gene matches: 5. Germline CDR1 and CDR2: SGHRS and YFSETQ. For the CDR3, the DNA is TGCGCCAGCAGCTGGACAGGGGGTATGGATGAGCAGTTCTTC. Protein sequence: CASSWTGGMDEQFF.

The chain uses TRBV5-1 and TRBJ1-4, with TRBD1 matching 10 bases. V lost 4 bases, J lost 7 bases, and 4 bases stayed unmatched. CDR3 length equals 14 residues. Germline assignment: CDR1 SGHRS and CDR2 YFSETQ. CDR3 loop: CASSRTGGGEKLFF. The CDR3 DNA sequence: TGCGCCAGCAGCCGGACAGGGGGAGGTGAAAAACTGTTTTTT.

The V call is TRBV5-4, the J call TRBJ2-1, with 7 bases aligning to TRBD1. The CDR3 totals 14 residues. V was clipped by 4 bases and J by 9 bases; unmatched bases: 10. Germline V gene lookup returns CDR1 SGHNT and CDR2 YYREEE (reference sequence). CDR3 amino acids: CASSVDREYGEQFF. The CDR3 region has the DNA TGTGCCAGCAGCGTTGACAGGGAGTACGGTGAGCAGTTCTTC.

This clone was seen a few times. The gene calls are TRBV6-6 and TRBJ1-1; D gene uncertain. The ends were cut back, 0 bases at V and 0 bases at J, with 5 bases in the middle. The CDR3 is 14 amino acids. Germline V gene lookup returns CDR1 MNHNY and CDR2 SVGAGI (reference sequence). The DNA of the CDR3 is TGTGCCAGCAGTTACTCGGAGGTGAACACTGAAGCTTTCTTT. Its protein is CASSYSEVNTEAFF.

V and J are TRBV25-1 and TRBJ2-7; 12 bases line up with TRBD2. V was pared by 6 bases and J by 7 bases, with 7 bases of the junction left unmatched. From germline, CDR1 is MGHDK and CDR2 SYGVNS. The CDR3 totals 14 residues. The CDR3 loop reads CASRSSGRAEEQYF. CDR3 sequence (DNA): TGTGCCAGCAGATCTAGCGGGAGGGCCGAGGAGCAGTACTTC.